This T cell receptor beta chain was retrieved from a study of T cell responses to AZD1222 COVID-19 vaccine. The table came from immunoSEQ multiplex PCR; TCRdb's copy has only in-frame clones and leaves some out. The sample holds 15,000 or so clones, around 83% seen once. The CDR3 runs to 16 residues. Per the germline V gene, CDR1 is KGHSH and CDR2 is LQKENI. Trimming cost V 3 bases and J 4 bases; bases outside gene matches: 8. The receptor's source is an adult who received the AZD1222 COVID-19 vaccine. The sequencing here drew on peripheral blood, taken 28 days after the second AZD1222 dose. The genes are TRBV18 and TRBJ2-1; 8 bases are a match to TRBD1. CDR3: CASSPRGQGGYNEQFF. The CDR3 region has the DNA TGTGCCAGCTCACCTAGAGGACAGGGTGGATACAATGAGCAGTTCTTC.